This is a list of T cell receptor beta chains from one sample in a study of CD8 T cells in Susac syndrome. TCRdb reprocessed the immunoSEQ multiplex PCR reads via MiXCR and lists one record per CDR3 protein. The table includes about 300,000 distinct CDR3 sequences, almost 85% detected once. The sample comprised CD8+ T cells from PBMCs. All receptors come from a human donor with multiple sclerosis. Each CDR3 is given with its conserved first and last residue. Each record gives: V gene, J gene, clone size, D gene, CDR3 DNA, CDR3 protein. D genes are given only for firm matches. Not every row has a clone size; where given, it reads once, few, many or a size class.

TRBV15	TRBJ1-2	.	.	TGTGCCACCAGCAGGGTTGACAGACGGAACTATGGCTACACCTTC	CATSRVDRRNYGYTF
TRBV5-8	TRBJ2-5	.	TRBD2	TGTGCCAGCAGCCAAGGACTAGCGGAGGAGTACCAAGAGACCCAGTACTTC	CASSQGLAEEYQETQYF
TRBV11-2	TRBJ2-7	.	.	TGTGCCAGCAGCTTAGAGGTCGGGAGCTCCTACGAGCAGTACTTC	CASSLEVGSSYEQYF
TRBV24-1	TRBJ2-3	once	TRBD2	TGTGCCACCAGTGAGGGACTAGCGGGCTCCCCGGAGTATTTT	CATSEGLAGSPEYF
TRBV4-1	TRBJ2-1	.	.	TGCGCCAGCAGCCATGATCGCCTCCGAAATGAGCAGTTCTTC	CASSHDRLRNEQFF
TRBV2	TRBJ2-4	.	.	TGTGCCAGCAGACCTGGCGAGTCCTGGAACATTCAGTACTTC	CASRPGESWNIQYF
TRBV4-3	TRBJ2-3	.	.	TGCGCCAGCAGCCAATCCCTGCCCGGGGGGACAAGGGCAGATACGCAGTATTTT	CASSQSLPGGTRADTQYF
TRBV6-1	TRBJ2-7	few	TRBD1	TGTGCCAGCAGTTGGGCGACAGGGGGCTACGAGCAGTACTTC	CASSWATGGYEQYF
TRBV27	TRBJ2-6	.	.	TGTGCCAGCACCTCGATCCCCCCAACCTCTGGGGCCAACGTCCTGACTTTC	CASTSIPPTSGANVLTF
TRBV28	TRBJ2-1	.	.	TGTGCCAGCAGTCGTTATGAGCAGTTCTTC	CASSRYEQFF
TRBV10-2	TRBJ2-5	.	.	TGCGCCAGCAGAGTAGACAACCTCCAAGAGACCCAGTACTTC	CASRVDNLQETQYF
TRBV7-3	TRBJ2-3	.	TRBD1	TGTGCCAGCAGCCTCCGGGACAGGATCACAGATACGCAGTATTTT	CASSLRDRITDTQYF
TRBV2	TRBJ2-2	.	.	TGTGCCAGCAGTGAAGTGGTTGGATTTCGCGCGAACACCGGGGAGCTGTTTTTT	CASSEVVGFRANTGELFF
TRBV18	TRBJ1-1	.	.	TGTGCCCAATCGTGGGCTGCCAACACTGAAGCTTTCTTT	CAQSWAANTEAFF
TRBV20-1	TRBJ2-7	.	.	TGCAGTGCTAGAGATCTCGGGGGCGGGTACGAGCAGTACTTC	CSARDLGGGYEQYF
TRBV7-3	TRBJ2-1	.	TRBD2	TGTGCCAGCAGCTTACTTGGCGGGAGGGCCAATGAGCAGTTCTTC	CASSLLGGRANEQFF
TRBV4-3	TRBJ2-7	.	TRBD2	TGCGCCAGCAGCCAAGAGGGACTAGCGGGGGGGTTCTACGAGCAGTACTTC	CASSQEGLAGGFYEQYF
TRBV19	TRBJ2-7	few	.	TGTGCCAGTAGTGGTTTCTACGAGCAGTACTTC	CASSGFYEQYF
TRBV28	TRBJ2-7	once	TRBD2	TGTGCCAGCAGTTTGGTCGGACTAGTAAACGAGCAGTACTTC	CASSLVGLVNEQYF
TRBV6-5	TRBJ1-3	.	.	TGTGCCAGCAGTTACTCAGGGTCAGGAAACACCATATATTTT	CASSYSGSGNTIYF
TRBV19	TRBJ1-1	.	.	TGTGCCAGTAGGCCCATCAGGGAGGTGGTCACTGAAGCTTTCTTT	CASRPIREVVTEAFF
TRBV28	TRBJ2-1	.	TRBD2	TGTGCCAGCAGCTGGGGAGCGGGAACCAATGAGCAGTTCTTC	CASSWGAGTNEQFF
TRBV29-1	TRBJ1-2	.	.	TGCAGCGTTGGTGGGGCAACTCTAGACTATGGCTACACCTTC	CSVGGATLDYGYTF
TRBV9	TRBJ1-2	once	.	TGTGCCAGCAGCGGGAGGCTGGACTATGGCTACACCTTC	CASSGRLDYGYTF
TRBV27	TRBJ2-7	.	TRBD2	TGTGCCAGCGGCCTGGCGGCGGGAGGTTACGAGCAGTACTTC	CASGLAAGGYEQYF
TRBV7-9	TRBJ2-4	.	.	TGTGCCAGCAGCTTAGTTGACGGATACAAAAACATTCAGTACTTC	CASSLVDGYKNIQYF
TRBV7-3	TRBJ2-1	.	.	TGTGCCAGCAGCTTACGGGGGAACAATGAGCAGTTCTTC	CASSLRGNNEQFF
TRBV5-6	TRBJ2-7	.	.	TGTGCCAGCAGCTTGGACGGGCCCTATTACGAGCAGTACTTC	CASSLDGPYYEQYF
TRBV11-3	TRBJ2-2	.	.	TGTGCCAGCAGCTTATATCGGGGCCACACCGGGGAGCTGTTTTTT	CASSLYRGHTGELFF
TRBV28	TRBJ2-7	.	TRBD1	TGTGCCAGCAGTCCCACGACAGGGACGTGGTACTTC	CASSPTTGTWYF
TRBV5-6	TRBJ2-2	.	.	TGTGCCAGCAGCTCGGACTGGGTATCGAACACCGGGGAGCTGTTTTTT	CASSSDWVSNTGELFF
TRBV28	TRBJ2-5	.	.	TGTGCCAGCCGCTCCTGGCTAGTCAGTAGGGAGGAGACCCAGTACTTC	CASRSWLVSREETQYF
TRBV11-2	TRBJ2-2	.	.	TGTGCCAGCAGCTTAGATTCCCGGACAACGAACACCGGGGAGCTGTTTTTT	CASSLDSRTTNTGELFF
TRBV11-2	TRBJ1-3	.	.	TGTGCCAGCAGCTTACGTGGCGGGAGCCCCGCGGCAGACACCATATATTTT	CASSLRGGSPAADTIYF
TRBV6-2/TRBV6-3	TRBJ2-1	.	.	TGTGCCAGCAGTTACTCGAATTTCGGGCCCTACAATGAGCAGTTCTTC	CASSYSNFGPYNEQFF
TRBV7-9	TRBJ2-7	.	.	TGTGCCAGCAGCGAGACCGGGACCGCTTACGAGCAGTACTTC	CASSETGTAYEQYF
TRBV27	TRBJ2-7	.	.	TGTGCCAGCAGTTTTGTTTTAGGCTACGAGCAGTACTTC	CASSFVLGYEQYF
TRBV5-6	TRBJ2-7	few	TRBD1	TGTGCCAGCAGCGGAGACAGGGACGAGCAGTACTTC	CASSGDRDEQYF
TRBV27	TRBJ2-1	.	TRBD1	TGTGCCAGCTCCGCGACCTCCAGGGGGTGGGATGAGCAGTTCTTC	CASSATSRGWDEQFF
TRBV27	TRBJ1-1	.	.	TGTGCCAGCATGCGGGGGCTACTGAACACTGAAGCTTTCTTT	CASMRGLLNTEAFF